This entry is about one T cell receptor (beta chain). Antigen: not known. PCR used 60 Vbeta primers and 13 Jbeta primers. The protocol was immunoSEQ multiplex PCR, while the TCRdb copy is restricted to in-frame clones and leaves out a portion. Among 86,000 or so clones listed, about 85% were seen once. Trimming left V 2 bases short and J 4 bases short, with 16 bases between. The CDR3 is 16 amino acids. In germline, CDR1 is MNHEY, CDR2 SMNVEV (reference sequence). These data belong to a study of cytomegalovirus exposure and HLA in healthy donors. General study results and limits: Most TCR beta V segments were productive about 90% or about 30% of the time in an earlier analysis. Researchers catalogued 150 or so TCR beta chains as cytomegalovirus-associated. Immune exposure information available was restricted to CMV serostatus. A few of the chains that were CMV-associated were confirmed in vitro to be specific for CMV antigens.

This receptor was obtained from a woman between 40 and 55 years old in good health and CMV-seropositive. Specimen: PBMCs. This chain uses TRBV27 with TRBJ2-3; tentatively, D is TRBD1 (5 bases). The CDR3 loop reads CASSLRHRSPADTQYF. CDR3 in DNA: TGTGCCAGCAGTTTAAGGCACAGGTCTCCCGCAGATACGCAGTATTTT.